The 19 T cell receptor beta chains below all came from one sample that was sequenced in a study of sequential checkpoint blockade in melanoma. Documented treatment: randomized to nivolumab then ipilimumab (arm A) or the reverse (arm B). Some clones are missing from TCRdb's copy, which holds only in-frame ones; the method was immunoSEQ multiplex PCR. Of 15,000 to 20,000 clones in the sample, just under 95% are singletons; the top ten hold roughly 23%. This material consisted of CD8+ T cells sorted from blood (inferred from file names), taken from a patient given nivolumab and ipilimumab in sequence. The receptors shown here come from a human donor with melanoma.

CDR3 loop: CASSLGGSDYGYTF. The DNA for the CDR3 is TGTGCCAGCAGCTTGGGAGGATCGGACTATGGCTACACCTTC. The chain uses TRBV5-4 and TRBJ1-2; D not certain. Germline V gene data show CDR1 as SGHNT and CDR2 as YYREEE (reference sequence). This CDR3 comprises 14 residues. V was trimmed by 0 bases and J by 3 bases, leaving 9 bases between them. Full variable domain (missing parts from reference TRBV5-4 and TRBJ1-2): ETGVTQSPTHLIKTRGQQVTLRCSSQSGHNTVSWYQQALGQGPQFIFQYYREEENGRGNFPPRFSGLQFPNYSSELNVNALELDDSALYLCASSLGGSDYGYTFGSGTRLTVV.

The chain recombines TRBV15 with TRBJ2-5, with 8 nucleotides matching TRBD2. Matching the DNA end better, TRBJ2-7 makes the J call doubtful. The CDR3 runs to 14 residues. Germline V lookup: CDR1 LNHNV, CDR2 YYDKDF (reference sequence). CDR3 DNA sequence: TGTGCCACCAGCAGCCTCCGGGAGGGCGGCGAGCAGTACTTC. Amino acids: CATSSLREGGEQYF.

The genes are TRBV6-5 and TRBJ1-2; TRBD1 matches at 7 bases. With V trimmed by 5 bases and J by 3 bases, 6 bases remained unmatched. CDR1 is MNHEY, CDR2 SVGAGI, per germline. The CDR3 has 14 residues. CDR3 in amino acids: CASSPGQTYYGYTF. CDR3 sequence (DNA): TGTGCCAGCAGTCCGGGACAGACATACTATGGCTACACCTTC.

This rearrangement joins TRBV30 to TRBJ1-4; D is unresolved. This CDR3 has 13 residues. Trimming shortened V by 3 bases and J by 8 bases, and 13 bases separated the two germline ends. Germline V gene lookup returns CDR1 GTSNPN and CDR2 SVGIG (reference sequence). Here the CDR3 reads CAWSGILGEKLFF. CDR3 nucleotide sequence: TGTGCCTGGAGCGGAATCCTAGGCGAAAAACTGTTTTTT.

V is TRBV28 and J is TRBJ2-7; D possibly corresponds to TRBD2 (6 bases). Trimming pared 6 bases from V and 3 bases from J, leaving 21 bases between. From germline, CDR1 is MDHEN and CDR2 SYDVKM. This CDR3 region has 16 residues. CDR3 protein: CASSSSVAVPNYEQYF. The CDR3 DNA reads TGTGCCAGCAGCTCCTCGGTAGCGGTCCCAAACTACGAGCAGTACTTC.

The V and J genes are TRBV28 and TRBJ1-4; D remains unclear. CDR3 length equals 14 residues. Germline lookup yields CDR1 MDHEN and CDR2 SYDVKM. V was clipped by 6 bases and J by 4 bases, with 12 bases between them. CDR3 protein: CASRPEHINEKLFF. In nucleotides, the CDR3 is TGTGCCAGCAGGCCTGAGCATATTAATGAAAAACTGTTTTTT.

The genes are TRBV6-1 and TRBJ1-1; the match to TRBD1 covers 7 bases. Unmatched junction bases numbered 9, after V lost 1 base and J lost 4 bases. The CDR3 has 16 amino acids. Germline loops: CDR1 MNHNS, CDR2 SASEGT. CDR3 loop: CASSEVPGGGGTEAFF. CDR3 nucleotide sequence: TGTGCCAGCAGTGAAGTCCCAGGGGGAGGAGGCACTGAAGCTTTCTTT.

The J gene is TRBJ1-6, the V gene TRBV5-6; 7 bases map to TRBD1. The ends lost 4 bases at V and 0 bases at J; junction bases unmatched: 7. The CDR3 is made up of 17 amino acids. Germline assignment: CDR1 SGHDT and CDR2 YYEEEE. The CDR3 nucleotides read TGTGCCAGCAGCCCGGGACAGTCGAGCTCCTATAATTCACCCCTCCACTTT. This translates into CASSPGQSSSYNSPLHF.

This rearrangement joins TRBV6-1 to TRBJ2-7; 10 nucleotides agree with TRBD1. The V gene's germline CDR1 is MNHNS and CDR2 SASEGT. V was clipped by 0 bases and J by 0 bases; unmatched bases: 2. The CDR3 totals 16 residues. The CDR3 sequence: CASSEAGTGVSYEQYV. The CDR3 DNA follows: TGTGCCAGCAGTGAAGCGGGGACAGGGGTCTCCTACGAGCAGTACGTC.

The gene calls are TRBV28 and TRBJ1-3, with TRBD1 identical over 7 bases. The CDR3 loop spans 15 amino acids. Trimming cost V 5 bases and J 1 base; bases outside gene matches: 5. Per germline, CDR1 MDHEN and CDR2 SYDVKM. The CDR3 nucleotides are TGTGCCAGCAGTCCCCTGACAGGGTCTGGAAACACCATATATTTT. Translating it yields CASSPLTGSGNTIYF.

In DNA, the CDR3 is TGTGCCAGCAGCCCGCCGGGACAGGGGTTCTATGGCTACACCTTC. This encodes CASSPPGQGFYGYTF. The chain combines TRBV7-9 with TRBJ1-2; 10 bases map to TRBD1. Per germline, CDR1 SEHNR and CDR2 FQNEAQ (reference sequence). This CDR3 is 15 amino acids long. V lost 5 bases to trimming and J lost 4 bases; unmatched junction nucleotides: 7.

V and J are TRBV18 and TRBJ2-7; 8 bases are shared with TRBD1. The CDR3 consists of 16 residues. Trimming at V came to 6 bases and at J to 2 bases, leaving 12 bases not matched to a gene. Germline-derived CDR1 and CDR2 are KGHSH and LQKENI. The CDR3 protein is CASSPSGRGRTYEQYV. In DNA, the CDR3 is TGTGCCAGCTCCCCAAGTGGCAGGGGGCGAACCTACGAGCAGTACGTC.

This clone was detected only once. The rearrangement links TRBV7-8 to TRBJ1-1; D might be TRBD1 (6 bases). Trimming removed 4 bases at V and 4 bases at J, with 19 bases between. The CDR3 totals 16 residues. CDR1 SGHVS and CDR2 FQNEAQ come from the germline V gene. The CDR3 sequence: CASSYLAGGAGTEAFF. CDR3 coding DNA: TGTGCCAGCAGCTACCTGGCGGGGGGCGCAGGCACTGAAGCTTTCTTT.

This clone showed up just once. This chain uses TRBV28 with TRBJ1-5; 8 bases fit TRBD1. The CDR3 runs 14 residues. Losses at the gene ends were 3 bases for V and 7 bases for J; bases not matched to a gene: 5. The germline V gene encodes CDR1 MDHEN and CDR2 SYDVKM. The CDR3 sequence: CASSFPQGAQPQHF. CDR3 sequence (DNA): TGTGCCAGCAGTTTCCCCCAGGGGGCACAGCCCCAGCATTTT.

The chain couples TRBV7-9 to TRBJ1-3; 7 bases fit TRBD1. Germline CDR1 SEHNR, CDR2 FQNEAQ (reference sequence). The V segment lost 5 bases and the J segment 0 bases; nucleotides outside the gene matches: 4. The CDR3 is made up of 15 amino acids. This CDR3 is CASSRDSYSGNTIYF. The CDR3 region has the DNA TGTGCCAGCAGCAGGGACAGCTACTCTGGAAACACCATATATTTT.

The rearrangement uses TRBV30 and TRBJ1-1; D is unresolved. The CDR3 has 13 amino acids. Germline V gene lookup returns CDR1 GTSNPN and CDR2 SVGIG (reference sequence). V shed 2 bases and J shed 8 bases, with 15 bases lying between them. The CDR3 loop reads CAWSLESLPEAFF. CDR3 in DNA: TGTGCCTGGAGTCTTGAGAGTCTCCCCGAAGCTTTCTTT.

The chain uses TRBV5-1 and TRBJ1-2; no clear D. CDR1 and CDR2 (germline): SGHRS, YFSETQ. V shed 2 bases and J shed 6 bases, with 17 bases lying between them. The CDR3 is made up of 15 amino acids. The CDR3 DNA sequence: TGCGCCAGCAGCTTTCATTCCGGGAATTTTGATGGCTACACCTTC. Translated, it gives CASSFHSGNFDGYTF.

The chain carries TRBV30 and TRBJ2-7; TRBD2 aligns across 9 bases. CDR1 is GTSNPN, CDR2 SVGIG, per germline (reference sequence). The CDR3 spans 15 residues. After removal of 2 bases from V and 5 bases from J, the junction contained 10 bases not matched to a gene. The CDR3 protein is CAWSRGLSGSDEQYF. The CDR3 DNA follows: TGTGCCTGGAGTCGAGGGCTTAGCGGGAGCGACGAGCAGTACTTC. Filled out from reference TRBV30 and TRBJ2-7, the complete variable domain reads SQTIHQWPATLVQPVGSPLSLECTVEGTSNPNLYWYRQAAGRGLQLLFYSVGIGQISSEVPQNLSASRPQDRQFILSSKKLLLSDSGFYLCAWSRGLSGSDEQYFGPGTRLTVT.

The chain carries TRBV7-9 and TRBJ2-1; 10 bases fit TRBD1. The CDR3 is made up of 16 amino acids. The germline CDR1 and CDR2 sequences are SEHNR and FQNEAQ (reference sequence). Trimming cost V 5 bases and J 1 base; bases outside gene matches: 5. CDR3 DNA: TGTGCCAGCAGCCCCGGGACAGGGGATTCCTACAATGAGCAGTTCTTC. Translating it yields CASSPGTGDSYNEQFF. Based on the CDR3 plus reference TRBV7-9 and TRBJ2-1, the full variable domain is DTGVSQNPRHKITKRGQNVTFRCDPISEHNRLYWYRQTLGQGPEFLTYFQNEAQLEKSRLLSDRFSAERPKGSFSTLEIQRTEQGDSAMYLCASSPGTGDSYNEQFFGPGTRLTVL.